This T cell receptor (beta chain) was sequenced for a study of blood T cell repertoires in COVID-19. Study at large: PBMCs, B-cell-depleted T cells, or T cells were the source of the cDNA or gDNA that made up the material.

In the original processing: The assay estimated nucleated cells by amplifying reference gene primers. Sequencing was performed with immunoSEQ multiplex PCR; in TCRdb, only in-frame clones are kept and a portion is missing. V and J calls and clone size are copied from that table; D and trimming were computed from the DNA. The sample shows about 120,000 clones, almost 85% of them seen only once. In its sample, this clone was seen once. V was pared by 5 bases and J by 4 bases, with 12 bases between. Germline V gene data show CDR1 as KGHSH and CDR2 as LQKENI. This CDR3 is 14 amino acids long. This sequence was found in a man between 65 and 80 years old with active or convalescent COVID-19. This chain links TRBV18 with TRBJ1-5, with D perhaps matching TRBD1 (5 bases). The sequencing sample was made of peripheral blood. CDR3 DNA: TGTGCCAGCTCAGGAGGGACTGCTAATCAGCCCCAGCATTTT. Its translation: CASSGGTANQPQHF.